This record covers a single TCR beta chain. What it binds is not known. CDR1 and CDR2 (germline): SGHNT, YYREEE (reference sequence). V was clipped by 4 bases and J by 7 bases; unmatched bases: 11. CDR3 length equals 15 residues. These data belong to a study of shared clonotypes between healthy human individuals. Across the whole study: A donor's plate count was three for CD4 naive and three for CD4 memory; CD8 naive had two and CD8 memory one. Overall study findings and caveats: The low donor count limited represented genetic and exposure-history diversity.

An even split of each subset's genomic DNA across several immunoSEQ plates was performed. Here immunoSEQ multiplex PCR was the method, and the copy in TCRdb shows in-frame clones only, minus some. The sample holds some 1.5 million clones, 95% to 99% seen once. This chain joins TRBV5-4 and TRBJ2-1, with 7 bases aligning to TRBD2. This clonotype was obtained from a man aged 25 to 40 in good health. The sequencing input was naive CD4+ T cells sorted from blood. As to subset: CD45RA+ positively selected. The CDR3, as DNA: TGTGCCAGCAGCCCCCCCTACGGGACTAAGAATGAGCAGTTCTTC. Residues: CASSPPYGTKNEQFF.